Shown below are 5 T cell receptor beta chains from a single sample sequenced in a study of memory CD4+ T cells and cytomegalovirus serostatus. Sequencing was performed with immunoSEQ multiplex PCR; in TCRdb, only in-frame clones are kept and a portion is missing. The sample holds about 42,000 clones, just under 80% seen once. Single viable CD3+CD4+CD8-CD45RO+ cells were sorted as the memory CD4+ T cells. Sequenced material: memory CD4+ T cells from blood. These receptor sequences come from an adult in good health and CMV-seronegative.

This rearrangement joins TRBV12-5 to TRBJ2-5, with 8 bases identical to TRBD1. The V gene end was trimmed by 5 bases and the J gene end by 5 bases; junction bases not matched to a gene: 7. Germline V gene data show CDR1 as LGHNT and CDR2 as FRNRAP. This CDR3 comprises 14 residues. CDR3 DNA sequence: TGTGCTAGTGGTGTGTTCCGACAGGGGGAGACCCAGTACTTC. Translating gives CASGVFRQGETQYF.

This clone turned up a few times. The rearrangement joins TRBV5-1 to TRBJ2-5, with unresolved D. The CDR3 runs to 14 residues. Germline V gives CDR1 SGHRS, CDR2 YFSETQ. With 1 base removed from V and 5 bases from J, the gap between germline ends came to 12 bases. The CDR3 spells CASSLRPGYETQYF. The CDR3 bases are TGCGCCAGCAGCTTGCGTCCCGGCTATGAGACCCAGTACTTC.

J is TRBJ1-3 and V is TRBV19; D remains ambiguous. V lost 6 bases and J lost 3, with 6 bases in between. Germline V lookup: CDR1 LNHDA, CDR2 SQIVND (reference sequence). CDR3 length: 12 residues. As DNA, the CDR3 is TGTGCCAGTAGCGACATTGGAAACACCATATATTTT. Protein sequence: CASSDIGNTIYF.

The rearrangement joins TRBV2 to TRBJ2-3, with TRBD2 matching over 7 bases. Germline assignment: CDR1 SNHLY and CDR2 FYNNEI. Germline trimming cut 1 base from V and 2 bases from J; bases unmatched to any gene: 6. The CDR3 is 16 residues long. In DNA, the CDR3 is TGTGCCAGCAGTGAAGTTCTGCGGGGGACCACAGATACGCAGTATTTT. Protein product: CASSEVLRGTTDTQYF.

The chain recombines TRBV6-5 with TRBJ2-7; no reliable D call. Trimming cost V 2 bases and J 5 bases, with 10 bases left between them. This CDR3 contains 13 residues. Germline-derived CDR1 and CDR2 are MNHEY and SVGAGI. Here the CDR3 DNA reads TGTGCCAGCAGTTACAACGGTGGGAACGAGCAGTACTTC. Its protein product is CASSYNGGNEQYF.